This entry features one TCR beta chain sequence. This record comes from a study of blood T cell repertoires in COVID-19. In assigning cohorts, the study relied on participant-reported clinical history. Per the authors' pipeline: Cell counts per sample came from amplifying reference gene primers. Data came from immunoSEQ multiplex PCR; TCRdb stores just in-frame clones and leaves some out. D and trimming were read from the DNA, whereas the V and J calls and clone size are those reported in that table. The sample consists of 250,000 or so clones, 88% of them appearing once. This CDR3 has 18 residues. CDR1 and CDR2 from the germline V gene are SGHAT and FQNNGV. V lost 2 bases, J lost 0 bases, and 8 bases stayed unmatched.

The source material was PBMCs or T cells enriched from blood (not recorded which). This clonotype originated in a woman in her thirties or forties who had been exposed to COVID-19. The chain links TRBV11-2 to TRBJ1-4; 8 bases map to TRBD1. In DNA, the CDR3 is TGTGCCAGCAGCTTACAGGGGGCGGGAAGAACAACTAATGAAAAACTGTTTTTT. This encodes CASSLQGAGRTTNEKLFF. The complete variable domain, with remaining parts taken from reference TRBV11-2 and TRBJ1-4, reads EAGVAQSPRYKIIEKRQSVAFWCNPISGHATLYWYQQILGQGPKLLIQFQNNGVVDDSQLPKDRFSAERLKGVDSTLKIQPAKLEDSAVYLCASSLQGAGRTTNEKLFFGSGTQLSVL.